The following is a T cell receptor beta chain sequence with its context. This sample stems from a study of identical twins. The germline CDR1 and CDR2 sequences are SGHAT and FQNNGV. The V gene end was trimmed by 1 base and the J gene end by 8 bases; junction bases not matched to a gene: 8. This CDR3 comprises 15 residues. TCRdb passed the 5' RACE reads through MiXCR, listing each CDR3 protein once. The sample carries hundreds of thousands of distinct CDR3 sequences, 9% to 15% recorded once. This sample was shared with a second study, whose subject was yellow fever vaccine responses in identical twins.

The sample was CD8+ T cells sorted from blood. This sequence was found in a woman aged 18-30 years in good health. This chain joins TRBV11-2 and TRBJ1-2; 9 nucleotides agree with TRBD1. CDR3 sequence: CASSLVTGGMEGYTF. The CDR3 coding sequence is TGTGCCAGCAGCTTAGTGACAGGGGGGATGGAGGGCTACACCTTC.